What follows are 20 T cell receptor beta chains derived from one specimen sequenced in a study of Ad26.COV2.S vaccination and SARS-CoV-2 variants. The method was immunoSEQ multiplex PCR; TCRdb's version includes in-frame clones alone and lacks a portion of them. The sample comprises about 400,000 clones, about 91% of which are singletons, and 1.9% rests with the top ten. Treatment in this sample: some 19 received Ad26.COV2.S at low or high dose, single or two shots; about five received placebo; per-sample allocation not given. It was on day 63 after the first vaccine or placebo injection that samples were taken. Sequenced material: peripheral blood, taken in a trial of Ad26.COV2.S vaccine versus placebo. Receptors were obtained from a person between 18 and 60 years old who received the Ad26.COV2.S COVID-19 vaccine or a placebo.

This CDR3 reads CASSLAVFGEAGGYTF. The CDR3 nucleotides are TGCGCCAGCAGCTTGGCGGTGTTTGGGGAAGCTGGTGGCTACACCTTC. This chain connects TRBV5-1 to TRBJ1-2, with D unclear. V gave up 0 bases and J gave up 7 bases, with 19 bases separating them. The germline V gene encodes CDR1 SGHRS and CDR2 YFSETQ. The CDR3 has 16 residues.

The chain couples TRBV9 to TRBJ2-1, with D possibly matching TRBD2 (6 bases). Germline V gene lookup returns CDR1 SGDLS and CDR2 YYNGEE. CDR3 size: 15 residues. V shed 0 bases and J shed 6 bases, with 13 bases lying between them. The CDR3 here is CASSVGLADPNEQFF. For the CDR3, the DNA is TGTGCCAGCAGCGTAGGATTAGCGGACCCCAATGAGCAGTTCTTC.

This chain uses TRBV6-6 with TRBJ1-5; D gene ambiguous. V gave up 5 bases and J gave up 0 bases, with 17 bases separating them. Germline values: CDR1 MNHNY, CDR2 SVGAGI (reference sequence). CDR3 length: 17 amino acids. Here the CDR3 DNA reads TGTGCCAGCAGTCAGCTAACGATAGACTTTAGCAATCAGCCCCAGCATTTT. Protein product: CASSQLTIDFSNQPQHF.

This rearrangement joins TRBV7-2 to TRBJ2-1; 7 nucleotides match TRBD2. Germline CDR1 is SGHTA and CDR2 is FQGNSA. The trim removed 5 bases at V and 0 bases at J, leaving 7 bases unmatched. The CDR3 runs 16 residues. The CDR3, as DNA: TGTGCCAGCAGCCCCCCGCGGGGGAGCTCCTACAATGAGCAGTTCTTC. Translated: CASSPPRGSSYNEQFF.

A few counts support this clone. J is TRBJ2-7 and V is TRBV21-1; the table's D call TRBD2 went unverified against the DNA. TRBV21-1 is shown as a pseudogene. The CDR3 has 13 amino acids. This chain's CDR3 is CASSRRVAYEQYF. The CDR3 DNA follows: TGTGCCAGCAGCCGTCGGGTGGCCTACGAGCAGTACTTC.

The V and J genes are TRBV13 and TRBJ2-7; a possible D gene is TRBD2 (6 bases). CDR1 is PRHDT and CDR2 is FYEKMQ in the germline V gene (reference sequence). Trimming stripped 5 bases from V and 7 bases from J, with 15 bases between. This CDR3 is 13 amino acids long. CDR3 DNA: TGTGCCAGCAGCCCCCCCTCAGGGAGGGAGCAGTACTTC. Its translation: CASSPPSGREQYF.

CDR3 in DNA: TGTGCCAGCAGTCCAAAGGTAGGGACGGTGTACAATGAGCAGTTCTTC. The encoded protein is CASSPKVGTVYNEQFF. The rearrangement joins TRBV6-2 or TRBV6-3 to TRBJ2-1; D is possibly TRBD1 or TRBD2 (5 bases each). Trimming shortened V by 5 bases and J by 4 bases, and 18 bases separated the two germline ends. Looked up from germline, CDR1 is MNHEY and CDR2 is SVGEGT. The CDR3 is 16 amino acids.

V is TRBV7-6 and J is TRBJ2-3; 7 bases are a match to TRBD1. V trimming: 1 base; J trimming: 2 bases; junction bases outside the gene matches: 9. The CDR3 is 17 residues long. Germline V gene lookup returns CDR1 SGHVS and CDR2 FNYEAQ. CDR3 DNA: TGTGCCAGCAGCTTAGTGGCCCAGACAGGGAACACAGATACGCAGTATTTT. This codes for CASSLVAQTGNTDTQYF.

The chain employs TRBV11-2 and TRBJ2-1; no clear D. CDR1 and CDR2 from the germline V gene are SGHAT and FQNNGV. V lost 3 bases to trimming and J lost 9 bases, with 12 bases between them. The CDR3 is 13 amino acids. CDR3 residues: CASSFRTIGEQFF. The CDR3 DNA reads TGTGCCAGCAGCTTCAGGACCATCGGTGAGCAGTTCTTC. The full variable domain, with the rest looked up from reference TRBV11-2 and TRBJ2-1, is EAGVAQSPRYKIIEKRQSVAFWCNPISGHATLYWYQQILGQGPKLLIQFQNNGVVDDSQLPKDRFSAERLKGVDSTLKIQPAKLEDSAVYLCASSFRTIGEQFFGPGTRLTVL.

The chain is built from TRBV11-2 and TRBJ1-5, with no clear D. V dropped 1 base and J dropped 4 bases, with 17 bases sitting between them. This CDR3 is built from 17 residues. Germline V CDR1 and CDR2: SGHAT, FQNNGV. The DNA for the CDR3 is TGTGCCAGCAGCTTAGTGGCTCCGACCCGGAGGAATCAGCCCCAGCATTTT. It translates to CASSLVAPTRRNQPQHF.

This chain joins TRBV14 and TRBJ2-2; 10 nucleotides align to TRBD2. After removal of 5 bases from V and 4 bases from J, the junction contained 7 bases not matched to a gene. The CDR3 loop spans 16 amino acids. Germline values: CDR1 SGHDN, CDR2 FVKESK. The CDR3 reads CASSKILAGITGELFF. CDR3 nucleotide sequence: TGTGCCAGCAGCAAAATACTAGCGGGGATCACCGGGGAGCTGTTTTTT.

The J gene is TRBJ1-2, the V gene TRBV28; D uncertain. The V and J ends lost 4 bases and 4 bases respectively, with 7 bases between them. CDR3 length equals 12 residues. Germline V gives CDR1 MDHEN, CDR2 SYDVKM. CDR3 amino acids: CASSSTIYGYTF. As DNA, the CDR3 is TGTGCCAGCAGTTCCACAATCTATGGCTACACCTTC.

The rearrangement uses TRBV3-1 (or the pseudogene TRBV3-2) and TRBJ1-6; perhaps TRBD1 as D (6 bases). The CDR3 is 17 amino acids. Trimming removed 1 base from V and 4 bases from J, with 14 bases in between. Per germline, CDR1 LGHDT and CDR2 YNNKEL (reference sequence). The CDR3 bases are TGTGCCAGCAGCCAAGGGATCAGGGGACCTTATAATTCACCCCTCCACTTT. Residues: CASSQGIRGPYNSPLHF.

The rearrangement links TRBV7-9 to TRBJ2-1; either TRBD1 or TRBD2 may supply D (5 bases each). The V end lost 8 bases, the J end lost 5 bases, and 19 bases lay between the germline ends. This CDR3 comprises 15 residues. The germline gives CDR1 SEHNR, CDR2 FQNEAQ (reference sequence). CDR3 sequence (DNA): TGTGCCAGCGCCAACACCGGGACGGTAAACAATGAGCAGTTCTTC. It specifies CASANTGTVNNEQFF.

The chain joins TRBV5-1 to TRBJ1-1, with D possibly being TRBD1 (6 bases). Germline CDR1 and CDR2: SGHRS and YFSETQ. The V end was cut by 1 base, the J end by 7 bases, with 14 bases between. The CDR3 spans 14 residues. CDR3 coding DNA: TGCGCCAGCAGCTTGTTAGGCCAGGGGAGTGAAGCTTTCTTT. As protein: CASSLLGQGSEAFF.

J is TRBJ1-1 and V is TRBV11-3; the D is unclear. Germline V gene sequence: CDR1 SGHNT, CDR2 YENEEA. The CDR3 is 11 residues long. V was clipped by 8 bases and J by 6 bases, with 10 bases between them. The DNA of the CDR3 is TGTGCCAGCTCAACGCGGTCTGAAGCTTTCTTT. It is translated as CASSTRSEAFF.

This clone was counted between two and nine times. The gene calls are TRBV5-1 and TRBJ1-6, with D tentatively TRBD1 (5 bases). V lost 4 bases and J lost 13, with 18 bases in between. Germline assignment: CDR1 SGHRS and CDR2 YFSETQ. The CDR3 is 14 residues long. CDR3 amino acids: CASSPRDGEAPLHF. The DNA of the CDR3 is TGCGCCAGCAGCCCGCGGGACGGCGAGGCTCCCCTCCACTTT.

V and J are TRBV2 and TRBJ2-1, with TRBD2 matching 14 bases. J gave up 0 bases and V 4 bases, and 5 bases lay outside the gene matches. The germline CDR1 and CDR2 sequences are SNHLY and FYNNEI. This CDR3 is 18 amino acids long. CDR3 in DNA: TGTGCCAGCAGTGCGGGACTAGCGGGAGTGAGCTCCTACAATGAGCAGTTCTTC. Amino acids: CASSAGLAGVSSYNEQFF.

The chain employs TRBV2 and TRBJ2-3, with 12 nucleotides matching TRBD2. The CDR3 totals 15 residues. J lost 1 base, V lost 7 bases, and 3 bases had no gene match. CDR1 and CDR2 from the germline V gene are SNHLY and FYNNEI. The CDR3 sequence is CASIRLAGGTDTQYF. The CDR3 DNA reads as TGTGCCAGCATCCGACTAGCGGGAGGCACAGATACGCAGTATTTT.

The chain couples TRBV4-3 to TRBJ2-3; possibly TRBD1 for D (6 bases). Germline V CDR1 and CDR2: LGHNA, YSLEER. V lost 2 bases, J lost 5 bases, and 14 bases lay in between. This CDR3 is 15 amino acids long. The chain's CDR3 is CASSQYPGAGDTQYF. The DNA of the CDR3 is TGCGCCAGCAGCCAATATCCAGGGGCGGGAGATACGCAGTATTTT.